A selection of T cell receptor beta chains follows, all from one sample in a study of T-cell reconstitution after alpha-beta-depleted transplantation in children. From the PCR reads, TCRdb called clonotypes with MiXCR, one entry per CDR3 protein. The profile shows 400,000 to 450,000 distinct CDR3 sequences, around 46% of them singletons. Sequenced material: PBMCs, taken before TCRalphabeta/CD19-depleted stem cell transplant. Source of these receptors: a girl aged 2 to 10 with aplastic anemia, due to receive a stem cell transplant. The CDR3 runs from the conserved cysteine through the conserved F or W. The order of the fields is clone size, D gene, V gene, J gene, CDR3 DNA, CDR3 protein. The D gene is left open where the match is weak. Only part of the rows carry a size: once, few, many, or a class if the clone is expanded.

size: NA
D: NA
V: TRBV20-1
J: TRBJ1-5
DNA: TGCAGTGCTAGAGAGGGGCTTGAGCCCCAGCATTTT
CDR3: CSAREGLEPQHF

size: many
D: TRBD1
V: TRBV20-1
J: TRBJ1-2
DNA: TGCAGTGGGACAGGGGAGGACTATGGCTACACCTTC
CDR3: CSGTGEDYGYTF

size: few
D: NA
V: TRBV5-6
J: TRBJ1-2
DNA: TGTGCCAGCAGCTGGGACCGAGACATCGGGACCACCTTC
CDR3: CASSWDRDIGTTF

size: many
D: NA
V: TRBV7-2
J: TRBJ1-3
DNA: TGTGCCAGCAGCTTATCACTCTCTGGAAACACCATATATTTT
CDR3: CASSLSLSGNTIYF

size: few
D: TRBD2
V: TRBV11-1
J: TRBJ2-7
DNA: TGTGCCAGCAGCTTAGTACTTAGGCTAGCGGGACCTCCTAGGGCCTACGAGCAGTACTTC
CDR3: CASSLVLRLAGPPRAYEQYF

size: NA
D: TRBD1
V: TRBV9
J: TRBJ2-5
DNA: TGTGCCAGCAGCGTAGCTGGTGACAGGGTACGTGAGACCCAGTACTTC
CDR3: CASSVAGDRVRETQYF

size: many
D: NA
V: TRBV5-1
J: TRBJ2-1
DNA: TGCGCCAGCAGCTTCTCGACTAGTTACAATGAGCAGTTCTTC
CDR3: CASSFSTSYNEQFF

size: NA
D: TRBD2
V: TRBV11-2
J: TRBJ2-3
DNA: TGTGCCAGCAGCTTAGGGGCCAGCGGGAGGCATGTTGGTACGCAGTATTTT
CDR3: CASSLGASGRHVGTQYF

size: NA
D: TRBD1
V: TRBV29-1
J: TRBJ2-7
DNA: TGCAGCGTTGAAGATCTAGGGACAGGGACCCACGAGCAGTACTTC
CDR3: CSVEDLGTGTHEQYF

size: many
D: NA
V: TRBV15
J: TRBJ2-2
DNA: TGTGCCACCAGCTCCCGTGGGGGGGCCACCGGGGAGCTGTTTTTT
CDR3: CATSSRGGATGELFF

size: NA
D: NA
V: TRBV6-5
J: TRBJ1-6
DNA: TGTGCCAGCAGTTACATCCCCTTCCCCCGGCCAAGGGATAATTCACCCCTCCACTTT
CDR3: CASSYIPFPRPRDNSPLHF

size: many
D: TRBD2
V: TRBV20-1
J: TRBJ2-2
DNA: TGCAGTGCTAGAGGGGGCGGGAGGGTTGACACCGGGGAGCTGTTTTTT
CDR3: CSARGGGRVDTGELFF

size: few
D: NA
V: TRBV12-3/TRBV12-4
J: TRBJ2-3
DNA: TGTGCCAGCAGCTCGTTCGACGAGACGCAGTATTTT
CDR3: CASSSFDETQYF

size: few
D: NA
V: TRBV5-1
J: TRBJ2-5
DNA: TGCGCCAGCAGCTCCGGGTCTACGGAGACCCAGTACTTC
CDR3: CASSSGSTETQYF

size: many
D: TRBD1
V: TRBV18
J: TRBJ1-6
DNA: TGTGCCAGCTCATCACAATACCAGGGGGCGGCCCTCCACTTT
CDR3: CASSSQYQGAALHF

size: few
D: TRBD2
V: TRBV5-1
J: TRBJ2-1
DNA: TGCGCCAGCAGCATCTTGATGGGACTAGCGGGAGACAATGAGCAGTTCTTC
CDR3: CASSILMGLAGDNEQFF

size: many
D: NA
V: TRBV7-9
J: TRBJ1-1
DNA: TGTGCCAGCAGCTCCCTTCCCTTCAGGGGTTCGACTGAAGCTTTCTTT
CDR3: CASSSLPFRGSTEAFF

size: many
D: NA
V: TRBV29-1
J: TRBJ2-5
DNA: TGCAGCAGCGTTTGGGGTAGCCAAGAGACCCAGTACTTC
CDR3: CSSVWGSQETQYF

size: many
D: TRBD2
V: TRBV10-3
J: TRBJ2-3
DNA: TGTGCCATCAGTATACTAGCGGGAGGTCCAGATACGCAGTATTTT
CDR3: CAISILAGGPDTQYF

size: few
D: TRBD2
V: TRBV29-1
J: TRBJ2-1
DNA: TGCAGCGTGGGGACTAGCGGGAGGCAGGAGCAGTTCTTC
CDR3: CSVGTSGRQEQFF

size: NA
D: NA
V: TRBV28
J: TRBJ2-4
DNA: TGTGCCAGCAGTTTAGTGGGGGGCGCGGGAAACATTCAGTACTTC
CDR3: CASSLVGGAGNIQYF

size: many
D: NA
V: TRBV5-1
J: TRBJ2-5
DNA: TGCGCCAGCAGCTTGGGGACGCTGGACGGCCAAGAGACCCAGTACTTC
CDR3: CASSLGTLDGQETQYF

size: NA
D: NA
V: TRBV6-5
J: TRBJ2-5
DNA: TGTGCCAGCAGTTACTATGGGGAGACCCAGTACTTC
CDR3: CASSYYGETQYF

size: many
D: TRBD2
V: TRBV18
J: TRBJ2-1
DNA: TGTGCCAGCTCACCTGGACTAGCGGGCGACTACAATGAGCAGTTCTTC
CDR3: CASSPGLAGDYNEQFF

size: few
D: NA
V: TRBV24-1
J: TRBJ2-5
DNA: TGTGCCACCAGTGATTTGCCCGAGGAGACCCAGTACTTC
CDR3: CATSDLPEETQYF

size: NA
D: NA
V: TRBV5-1
J: TRBJ2-1
DNA: TGCGCCAGCAGCTTGGGAGGGAGCGGGCCCTCCTACAATGAGCAGTTCTTC
CDR3: CASSLGGSGPSYNEQFF

size: many
D: NA
V: TRBV29-1
J: TRBJ2-1
DNA: TGCAGCGTTGATTCCCCCCCCATTACCTACAATGAGCAGTTCTTC
CDR3: CSVDSPPITYNEQFF

size: few
D: NA
V: TRBV5-1
J: TRBJ2-1
DNA: TGCGCCAGCAGCGCCCTGGCCACTTACAATGAGCAGTTCTTC
CDR3: CASSALATYNEQFF

size: many
D: TRBD2
V: TRBV10-3
J: TRBJ2-1
DNA: TGTGCCATCAGTGTTAATGGGGGACAGGGAGAGAGCCGGACTAGCGGGATCTACAATGAGCAGTTCTTC
CDR3: CAISVNGGQGESRTSGIYNEQFF

size: NA
D: TRBD2
V: TRBV6-1
J: TRBJ2-3
DNA: TGTGCCAGCAGTGAAATTGCGGGGGAGCAAACAGATACGCAGTATTTT
CDR3: CASSEIAGEQTDTQYF

size: once
D: TRBD1
V: TRBV6-1
J: TRBJ2-1
DNA: TGTGCCAGCAGCATCACCGGGACAGTCACCTACAATGAGCAGTTCTTC
CDR3: CASSITGTVTYNEQFF

size: NA
D: NA
V: TRBV29-1
J: TRBJ2-7
DNA: TGCAGCGTTGGGGTGGCGGGGAAGGAGTACGAGCAGTACTTC
CDR3: CSVGVAGKEYEQYF

size: NA
D: TRBD1
V: TRBV6-1
J: TRBJ1-2
DNA: TGTGCCAGCAGCCTCGGGACAGGGGCTAAGGGCTACACCTTC
CDR3: CASSLGTGAKGYTF

size: NA
D: NA
V: TRBV6-1
J: TRBJ2-1
DNA: TGTGCCAGCAGTGAAGTCTGGAGATCCCACAATGAGCAGTTCTTC
CDR3: CASSEVWRSHNEQFF

size: NA
D: TRBD2
V: TRBV7-3
J: TRBJ2-5
DNA: TGTGCCAGCAGCTTATTTAATGGCGGGGGGATAGAGACCCAGTACTTC
CDR3: CASSLFNGGGIETQYF

size: NA
D: NA
V: TRBV12-3/TRBV12-4
J: TRBJ2-1
DNA: TGTGCCAGCAGTTTAAGGGGCGGCGTTTTGGATGAGCAGTTCTTC
CDR3: CASSLRGGVLDEQFF

size: NA
D: NA
V: TRBV20-1
J: TRBJ2-3
DNA: TGCAGTGCTAGATCCCCCGAGCAGTATTTT
CDR3: CSARSPEQYF

size: NA
D: NA
V: TRBV20-1
J: TRBJ2-7
DNA: TGCAGTGCTAGAGATTCCTATGACCCGCCCTCCTACGAGCAGTACTTC
CDR3: CSARDSYDPPSYEQYF

size: NA
D: TRBD1
V: TRBV16
J: TRBJ2-7
DNA: TGTGCCAGCAGCCAATCGGGCAGGGGGTACGAGCAGTACTTC
CDR3: CASSQSGRGYEQYF